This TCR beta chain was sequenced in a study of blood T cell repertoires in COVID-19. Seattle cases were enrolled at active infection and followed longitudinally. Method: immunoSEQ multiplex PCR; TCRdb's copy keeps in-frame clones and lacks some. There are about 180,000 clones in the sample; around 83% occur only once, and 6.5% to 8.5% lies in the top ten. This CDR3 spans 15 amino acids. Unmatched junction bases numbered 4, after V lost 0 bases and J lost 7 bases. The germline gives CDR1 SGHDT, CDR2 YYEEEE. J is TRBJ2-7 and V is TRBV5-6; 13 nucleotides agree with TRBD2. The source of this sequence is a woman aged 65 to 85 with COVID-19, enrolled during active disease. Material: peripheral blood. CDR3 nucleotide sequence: TGTGCCAGCAGCTTGGGGACTAGCGGGAGAGGGGAGCAGTACTTC. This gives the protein CASSLGTSGRGEQYF.